Listed here are 10 T cell receptor beta chains from one sample, sequenced in a study of blood T cells in healthy people across ages (dated by TCRdb to the mid-2010s). The library came from 5' RACE. Sequencing relied on an Illumina HiSeq 2500. A second PCR of about 6 to 11 cycles was performed with a sample-barcoded 5' primer and a J-beta primer mix. Using fastp at Q25 and MiXCR, TCRdb reprocessed the public reads and kept productive beta chains. When rows share a CDR3 protein, they turn into one entry using the most common DNA and genes. Recorded for this sample are about 1.6 million distinct CDR3 sequences; almost 35% of them occurred a single time. The ten largest clones capture around 10% of the sample. The sequenced sample consisted of blood. Receptors originate from a woman aged 25 to 39 in good health.

The chain couples TRBV20-1 to TRBJ2-5, with TRBD1 as a possible D gene (6 bases). Trimming shortened V by 8 bases and J by 5 bases, and 24 bases separated the two germline ends. Germline V gene lookup returns CDR1 DFQATT and CDR2 SNEGSKA (reference sequence). This CDR3 contains 15 residues. The CDR3 sequence is CSPYGQPRGSETQYF. As DNA, the CDR3 is TGCAGTCCGTATGGTCAACCCAGGGGTAGTGAGACCCAGTACTTC.

This clonotype was picked up a small number of times. This rearrangement joins TRBV9 to TRBJ2-3; D is perhaps TRBD1 (6 bases). The CDR3 totals 15 residues. V lost 4 bases and J 2 bases, leaving 14 bases between the germline ends. Germline V gene lookup returns CDR1 SGDLS and CDR2 YYNGEE. This chain's CDR3 is CASSTTGPPTDTQYF. The CDR3, as DNA: TGTGCCAGCAGCACCACAGGGCCCCCCACAGATACGCAGTATTTT.

This clonotype was seen at least ten times. The chain couples TRBV5-1 to TRBJ2-1; 11 bases align to TRBD2. Germline V gives CDR1 SGHRS, CDR2 YFSETQ. The CDR3 runs to 15 residues. The V and J ends lost 4 bases and 5 bases, in that order; junction bases with no gene match: 5. The CDR3 here is CASSPGLAENNEQFF. CDR3 DNA sequence: TGCGCCAGCAGCCCGGGACTAGCGGAAAACAATGAGCAGTTCTTC.

The chain carries TRBV20-1 and TRBJ2-7; 9 bases are a match to TRBD2. V gave up 5 bases and J gave up 3 bases; unmatched junction bases: 8. CDR3 length: 14 amino acids. Per germline, CDR1 DFQATT and CDR2 SNEGSKA (reference sequence). The CDR3 loop reads CSARPERGDYEQYF. CDR3 nucleotide sequence: TGCAGTGCTCGTCCCGAGCGGGGGGACTACGAGCAGTACTTC.

This chain connects TRBV7-2 to TRBJ2-5, with D perhaps matching TRBD1 (5 bases). Germline-derived CDR1 and CDR2 are SGHTA and FQGNSA. CDR3 length: 16 residues. V lost 5 bases and J 1 base, leaving 17 bases between the germline ends. CDR3 nucleotides: TGTGCCAGCAGCATTGGGGCTATCCCCCCCCAAGAGACCCAGTACTTC. Its translation: CASSIGAIPPQETQYF.

This clonotype was recorded once. The rearrangement joins TRBV12-3 or TRBV12-4 to TRBJ2-7, with 9 nucleotides matching TRBD2. The CDR3 extends over 17 amino acids. The J segment lost 0 bases and the V segment lost 2 bases, leaving 8 bases of the junction unmatched. This CDR3 reads CASSLYPTSGLSYEQYF. CDR3 coding DNA: TGTGCCAGCAGTTTATACCCGACTAGCGGCCTCTCCTACGAGCAGTACTTC.

In this sample, this clonotype turned up once. The chain employs TRBV6-2 or TRBV6-3 and TRBJ2-3, with 7 positions matching TRBD2. Per germline, CDR1 MNHEY and CDR2 SVGEGT. V was pared by 7 bases and J by 4 bases, with 5 bases of the junction left unmatched. The CDR3 consists of 13 residues. This CDR3 is CASTGGKPDTQYF. The CDR3 nucleotides read TGTGCCAGCACCGGGGGGAAGCCAGATACGCAGTATTTT.

For this clonotype: An end of the junction differs from the germline gene, which may be a read error. The chain couples TRBV18 to TRBJ1-1; D is undetermined. This CDR3 is built from 14 residues. In germline, CDR1 is KGHSH, CDR2 LQKENI. DNA of the CDR3: TGTGCCAGCTCACCAAATCGGATGAACTCTGAAGCTTTCTTT. Translating it yields CASSPNRMNSEAFF.

The V and J genes are TRBV29-1 and TRBJ2-2; TRBD2 agrees at 7 bases. The length of the CDR3 is 15 residues. Germline V lookup: CDR1 SQVTM, CDR2 ANQGSEA. After removal of 3 bases from V and 6 bases from J, the junction contained 10 bases not matched to a gene. CDR3 DNA: TGCAGCGTTGAGGAGGGAGGGAGGGCCTCCGGGGAGCTGTTTTTT. Translation: CSVEEGGRASGELFF.

There are a few counts of this clonotype. This chain uses TRBV14 with TRBJ2-3, with no clear D. V was shortened by 1 base and J by 5 bases, with 19 bases between the two germline ends. Germline V lookup: CDR1 SGHDN, CDR2 FVKESK. The CDR3 covers 17 residues. This CDR3 is CASSQGTDWGSLDTQYF. The CDR3 DNA sequence: TGTGCCAGCAGCCAAGGCACCGATTGGGGAAGCTTAGATACGCAGTATTTT.